The 16 T cell receptor beta chains below were found in one sample sequenced in a study of T-cell memory formation after mild COVID-19. TCRdb called the 5' RACE reads again in MiXCR, with one record for every CDR3 protein. The sample shows about 340,000 distinct CDR3 sequences, 10% to 15% of them seen only once. What was sequenced was PBMCs or a T cell subset sorted from them (not recorded which). The receptors come from a man aged 18 to 30 who had mild COVID-19 (a few samples of this study predate the infection). Cell type and time point are not known.

Comment on this clonotype: The junction and the germline gene differ at one end; a read error may be behind it. The chain is built from TRBV7-7 and TRBJ2-5, with a tentative D call TRBD2 (6 bases). The germline V gene encodes CDR1 SSHAT and CDR2 FNYEAQ (reference sequence). CDR3 length equals 16 residues. The CDR3 DNA follows: TGTGCTAGCAGCCCGGGGACGGGAGTCTTCCAAGAGACCCAGTACTTC. The encoded protein is CASSPGTGVFQETQYF.

The chain recombines TRBV4-3 with TRBJ1-5; the match to TRBD1 covers 7 bases. The CDR3 covers 18 residues. CDR1 LGHNA and CDR2 YSLEER come from the germline V gene. V lost 2 bases and J lost 3; bases outside the gene matches: 13. The CDR3: CASSQIPTRGQYNQPQHF. CDR3 nucleotides: TGCGCCAGCAGCCAAATTCCAACCAGGGGACAGTACAATCAGCCCCAGCATTTT.

At least ten counts were recorded for this clonotype. The rearrangement uses TRBV5-6 and TRBJ2-1; D is unresolved. Trimming shortened V by 1 base and J by 6 bases, and 2 bases separated the two germline ends. This CDR3 is built from 11 residues. Germline lookup yields CDR1 SGHDT and CDR2 YYEEEE. This CDR3 is CASSLSNEQFF. CDR3 DNA sequence: TGTGCCAGCAGCTTGTCCAATGAGCAGTTCTTC.

The chain employs TRBV7-9 and TRBJ1-4, with 7 bases matching TRBD1. Germline V gives CDR1 SEHNR, CDR2 FQNEAQ (reference sequence). With V trimmed by 2 bases and J by 5 bases, 5 bases remained unmatched. CDR3 length equals 15 residues. DNA of the CDR3: TGTGCCAGCAGCTTACGGGTACAGGGGAATGAAAAACTGTTTTTT. Amino acid sequence: CASSLRVQGNEKLFF.

This chain uses TRBV29-1 with TRBJ2-3; TRBD1 might be the D (6 bases). Trimming left V 8 bases short and J 1 base short, with 10 bases between. Germline CDR1 and CDR2: SQVTM and ANQGSEA. CDR3 size: 12 residues. The CDR3 DNA follows: TGCAGCCTCGAGGGGGGCACAGATACGCAGTATTTT. Protein sequence: CSLEGGTDTQYF.

This clonotype appeared a few times. The V gene is TRBV5-1, the J gene TRBJ2-1; no clear D gene. Germline CDR1 and CDR2: SGHRS and YFSETQ. V was pared by 3 bases and J by 1 base, with 14 bases between. CDR3 size: 16 residues. This chain's CDR3 is CASSSQAAGSYNEQFF. The CDR3 DNA is TGCGCCAGCAGCTCCCAGGCGGCAGGATCCTACAATGAGCAGTTCTTC.

This clonotype was seen a handful of times. V gene TRBV9 combines with J gene TRBJ2-3, with D perhaps matching TRBD2 (6 bases). The CDR3 is 14 residues long. Trimming removed 2 bases at V and 5 bases at J, with 12 bases between. CDR1 is SGDLS, CDR2 YYNGEE, per germline. The chain's CDR3 is CASSVTRRLDTQYF. In DNA, the CDR3 is TGTGCCAGCAGCGTGACTAGGCGGTTAGATACGCAGTATTTT. The full variable domain, rest sourced from reference TRBV9 and TRBJ2-3, is DSGVTQTPKHLITATGQRVTLRCSPRSGDLSVYWYQQSLDQGLQFLIQYYNGEERAKGNILERFSAQQFPDLHSELNLSSLELGDSALYFCASSVTRRLDTQYFGPGTRLTVL.

The genes are TRBV5-1 and TRBJ1-2; tentative D call: TRBD1 (5 bases). CDR3 size: 17 residues. Trimming took 0 bases from V and 4 from J, leaving 19 bases between them. Germline values: CDR1 SGHRS, CDR2 YFSETQ. The CDR3 bases are TGCGCCAGCAGCTTGGAGCAGAGGGGACCGTCAACCTATGGCTACACCTTC. It codes for CASSLEQRGPSTYGYTF.

The sample holds a few counts of this clonotype. The chain links TRBV18 to TRBJ2-7, with D hard to call. V was trimmed by 2 bases and J by 1 base, leaving 6 bases between them. The CDR3 is 13 amino acids. Germline V gene sequence: CDR1 KGHSH, CDR2 LQKENI. CDR3: CASSPGDSYEQYF. CDR3 nucleotides: TGTGCCAGCTCACCAGGGGATTCCTACGAGCAGTACTTC.

CDR3 nucleotide sequence: TGTGCCAGCAGCTTTTATGCAGGGGTGGATGGCTACACCTTC. This sequence encodes CASSFYAGVDGYTF. This chain uses TRBV7-2 with TRBJ1-2; TRBD1 might be the D (6 bases). The CDR3 has 14 amino acids. V lost 3 bases and J 6 bases, leaving 14 bases between the germline ends. Looked up from germline, CDR1 is SGHTA and CDR2 is FQGNSA.

The rearrangement uses TRBV3-1 and TRBJ1-5; D call uncertain. The CDR3 totals 14 residues. CDR1 is LGHDT, CDR2 YNNKEL, per germline (reference sequence). With 1 base removed from V and 3 bases from J, the gap between germline ends came to 7 bases. CDR3 amino acids: CASSQGNSNQPQHF. CDR3 nucleotide sequence: TGTGCCAGCAGCCAAGGAAACTCCAATCAGCCCCAGCATTTT.

The rearrangement uses TRBV20-1 and TRBJ2-7; D is possibly TRBD1 or TRBD2 (6 bases each). V lost 0 bases to trimming and J lost 7 bases, with 16 bases between them. There are 14 residues in the CDR3. CDR1 and CDR2 (germline): DFQATT, SNEGSKA (reference sequence). CDR3 bases: TGCAGTGCTAGAGATGGCCGGGGGCCCCTAGAGCAGTACTTC. This encodes CSARDGRGPLEQYF.

The V call is TRBV10-3, the J call TRBJ1-6, with 7 bases aligning to TRBD1. Unmatched junction bases numbered 9, after V lost 6 bases and J lost 7 bases. The CDR3 sequence is 15 residues long. The germline gives CDR1 ENHRY, CDR2 SYGVKD. CDR3 coding DNA: TGTGCCATCAGGGAACTCGGACAGGAAAATTCACCCCTCCACTTT. This translates into CAIRELGQENSPLHF.

This clonotype was seen repeatedly, ten times or more. The rearrangement links TRBV6-4 to TRBJ2-3; D could derive from TRBD1 or TRBD2 (5 bases each). CDR3 size: 13 residues. The germline V gene encodes CDR1 MRHNA and CDR2 SNTAGT. The germline V and J ends were trimmed by 4 bases and 3 bases, with 8 bases remaining between them. The CDR3: CASSGDATDTQYF. The CDR3 DNA reads as TGTGCCAGCAGTGGGGACGCAACAGATACGCAGTATTTT.

This clonotype was seen ten or more times. This chain joins TRBV11-2 and TRBJ2-7, with TRBD1 matching over 9 bases. CDR3 length: 14 amino acids. V was clipped by 6 bases and J by 6 bases; unmatched bases: 9. From germline, CDR1 is SGHAT and CDR2 FQNNGV. CDR3 region: CASSSPRQGGEQYF. The DNA of the CDR3 is TGTGCCAGCAGTTCTCCCCGACAGGGGGGCGAGCAGTACTTC.

The chain couples TRBV5-1 to TRBJ1-6; D remains ambiguous. Germline assignment: CDR1 SGHRS and CDR2 YFSETQ. V was pared by 4 bases and J by 5 bases, with 19 bases between. This CDR3 comprises 17 residues. CDR3 in amino acids: CASSLTPMGENNSPLHF. DNA of the CDR3: TGCGCCAGCAGCCTGACCCCTATGGGAGAAAATAATTCACCCCTCCACTTT. The variable domain in full, with the rest retrieved from reference TRBV5-1 and TRBJ1-6, is KAGVTQTPRYLIKTRGQQVTLSCSPISGHRSVSWYQQTPGQGLQFLFEYFSETQRNKGNFPGRFSGRQFSNSRSEMNVSTLELGDSALYLCASSLTPMGENNSPLHFGNGTRLTVT.